This T cell receptor beta chain was retrieved from a study of OX40 agonist ivuxolimab in advanced cancers. This clone came up a few times. J was trimmed by 6 bases and V by 2 bases; bases with no gene match: 5. Germline lookup yields CDR1 SGHNT and CDR2 YYREEE (reference sequence). The CDR3 totals 15 residues. Some clones are missing from TCRdb's copy, which holds only in-frame ones; the method was immunoSEQ multiplex PCR. The sample lists approximately 72,000 clones; 84% were seen once. The chain has TRBV5-4 and TRBJ2-2; 9 nucleotides align to TRBD1. The clonotype comes from an adult with an advanced solid tumor such as melanoma, head and neck, liver or kidney cancer. The starting material was CD4+ or CD8+ T cells sorted from blood, obtained in a trial of the OX40 agonist ivuxolimab. CDR3 sequence: CASSLRQGGAGELFF. In nucleotides, the CDR3 is TGTGCCAGCAGCTTAAGACAGGGGGGCGCCGGGGAGCTGTTTTTT.